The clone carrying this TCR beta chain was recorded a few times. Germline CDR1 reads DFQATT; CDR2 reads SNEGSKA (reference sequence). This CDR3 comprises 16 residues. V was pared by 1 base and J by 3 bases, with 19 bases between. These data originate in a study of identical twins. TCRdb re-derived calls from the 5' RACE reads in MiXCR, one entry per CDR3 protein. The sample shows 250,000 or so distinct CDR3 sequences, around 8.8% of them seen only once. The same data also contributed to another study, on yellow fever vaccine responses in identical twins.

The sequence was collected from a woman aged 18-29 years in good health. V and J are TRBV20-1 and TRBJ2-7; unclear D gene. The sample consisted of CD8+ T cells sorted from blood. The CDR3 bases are TGCAGTGCTAGAGTTCCCCTAGACACCTTAAGCTACGAGCAGTACTTC. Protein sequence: CSARVPLDTLSYEQYF.